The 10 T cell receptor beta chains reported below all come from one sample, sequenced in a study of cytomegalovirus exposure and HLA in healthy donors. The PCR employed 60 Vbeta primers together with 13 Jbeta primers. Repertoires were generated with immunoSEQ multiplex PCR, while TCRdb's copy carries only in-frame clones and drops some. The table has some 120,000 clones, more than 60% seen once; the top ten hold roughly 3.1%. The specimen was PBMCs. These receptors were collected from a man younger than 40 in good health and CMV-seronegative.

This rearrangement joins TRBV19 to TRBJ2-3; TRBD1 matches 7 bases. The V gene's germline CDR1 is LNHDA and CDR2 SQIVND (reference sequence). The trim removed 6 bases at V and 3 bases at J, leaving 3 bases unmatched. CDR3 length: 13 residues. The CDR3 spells CASRSRGTDTQYF. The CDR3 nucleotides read TGTGCCAGTAGAAGCAGGGGGACAGATACGCAGTATTTT.

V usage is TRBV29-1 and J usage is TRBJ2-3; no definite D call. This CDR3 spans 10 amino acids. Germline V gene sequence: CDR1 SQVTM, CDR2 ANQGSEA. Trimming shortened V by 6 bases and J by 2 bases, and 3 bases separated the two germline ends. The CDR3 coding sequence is TGCAGCGTGGCCACAGATACGCAGTATTTT. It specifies CSVATDTQYF.

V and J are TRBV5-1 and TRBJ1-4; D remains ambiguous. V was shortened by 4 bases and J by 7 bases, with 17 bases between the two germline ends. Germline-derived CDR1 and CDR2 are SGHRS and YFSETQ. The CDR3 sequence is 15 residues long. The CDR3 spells CASSELGNSGEKLFF. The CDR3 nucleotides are TGCGCCAGCAGCGAGCTAGGAAACTCCGGTGAAAAACTGTTTTTT.

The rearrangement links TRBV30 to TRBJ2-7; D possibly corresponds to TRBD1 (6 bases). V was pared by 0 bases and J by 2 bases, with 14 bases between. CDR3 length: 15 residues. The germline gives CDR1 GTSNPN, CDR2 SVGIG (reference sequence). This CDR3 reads CAWSVLGRQAYEQYF. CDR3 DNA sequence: TGTGCCTGGAGTGTATTGGGGAGACAGGCCTACGAGCAGTACTTC.

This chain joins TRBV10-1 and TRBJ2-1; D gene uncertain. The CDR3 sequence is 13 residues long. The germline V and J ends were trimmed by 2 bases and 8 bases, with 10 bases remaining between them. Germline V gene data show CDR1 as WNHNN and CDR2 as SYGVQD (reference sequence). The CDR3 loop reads CASSENSNDEQFF. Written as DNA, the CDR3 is TGCGCCAGCAGTGAGAACTCCAACGATGAGCAGTTCTTC.

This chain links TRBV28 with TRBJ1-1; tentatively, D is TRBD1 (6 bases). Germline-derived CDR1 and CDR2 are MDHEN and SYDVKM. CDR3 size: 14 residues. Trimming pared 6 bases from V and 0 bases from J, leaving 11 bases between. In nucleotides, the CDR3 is TGTGCCAGCAGCTTGACAGGCTTGAACACTGAAGCTTTCTTT. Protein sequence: CASSLTGLNTEAFF.

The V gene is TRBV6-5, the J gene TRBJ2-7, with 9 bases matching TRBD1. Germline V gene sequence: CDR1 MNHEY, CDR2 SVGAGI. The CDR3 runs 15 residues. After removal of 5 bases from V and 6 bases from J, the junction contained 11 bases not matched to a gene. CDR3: CASSRDRVTGGEQYF. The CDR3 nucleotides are TGTGCCAGCAGTCGGGACAGGGTTACAGGTGGCGAGCAGTACTTC.

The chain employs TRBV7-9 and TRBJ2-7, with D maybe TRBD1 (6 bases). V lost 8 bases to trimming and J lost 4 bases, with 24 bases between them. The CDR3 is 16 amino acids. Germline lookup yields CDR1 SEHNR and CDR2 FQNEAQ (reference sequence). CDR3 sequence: CASGRDTLVYPYEQYF. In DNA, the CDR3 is TGTGCCAGCGGCCGGGACACCTTGGTGTACCCTTACGAGCAGTACTTC.

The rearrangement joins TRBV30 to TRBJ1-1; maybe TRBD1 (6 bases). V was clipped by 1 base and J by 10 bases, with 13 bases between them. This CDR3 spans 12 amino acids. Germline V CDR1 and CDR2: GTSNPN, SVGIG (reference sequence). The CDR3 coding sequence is TGTGCCTGGAGTGACAGGGTCGGAGGAGCTTTCTTT. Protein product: CAWSDRVGGAFF.

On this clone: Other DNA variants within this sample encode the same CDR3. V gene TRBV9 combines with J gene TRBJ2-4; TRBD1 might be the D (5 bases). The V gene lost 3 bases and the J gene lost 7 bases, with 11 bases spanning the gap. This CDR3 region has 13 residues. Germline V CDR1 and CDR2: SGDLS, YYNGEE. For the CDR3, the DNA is TGTGCCAGCAGCGATAGGGGTATGAACATTCAGTACTTC. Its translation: CASSDRGMNIQYF.